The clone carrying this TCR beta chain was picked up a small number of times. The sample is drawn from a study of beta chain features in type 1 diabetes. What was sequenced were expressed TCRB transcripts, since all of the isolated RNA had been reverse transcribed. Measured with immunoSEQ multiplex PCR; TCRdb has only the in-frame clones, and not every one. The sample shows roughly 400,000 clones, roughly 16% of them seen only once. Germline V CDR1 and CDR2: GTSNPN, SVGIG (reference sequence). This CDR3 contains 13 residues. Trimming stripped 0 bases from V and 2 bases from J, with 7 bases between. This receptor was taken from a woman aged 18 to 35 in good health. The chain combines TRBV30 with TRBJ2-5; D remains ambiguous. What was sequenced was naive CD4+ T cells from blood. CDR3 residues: CAWSVQIQETQYF. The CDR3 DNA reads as TGTGCCTGGAGTGTACAGATACAAGAGACCCAGTACTTC.